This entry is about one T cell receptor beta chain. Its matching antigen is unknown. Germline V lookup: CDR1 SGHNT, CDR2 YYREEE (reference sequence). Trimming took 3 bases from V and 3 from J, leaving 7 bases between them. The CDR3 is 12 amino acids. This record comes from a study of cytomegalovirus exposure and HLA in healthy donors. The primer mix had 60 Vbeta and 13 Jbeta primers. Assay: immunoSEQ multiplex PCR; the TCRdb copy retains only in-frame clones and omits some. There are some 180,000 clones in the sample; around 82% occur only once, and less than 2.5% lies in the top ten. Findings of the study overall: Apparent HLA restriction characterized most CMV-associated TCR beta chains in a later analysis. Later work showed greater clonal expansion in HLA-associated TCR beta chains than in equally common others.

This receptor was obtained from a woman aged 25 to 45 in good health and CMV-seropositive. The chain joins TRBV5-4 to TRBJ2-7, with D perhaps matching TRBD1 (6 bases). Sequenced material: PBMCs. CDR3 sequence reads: CASSSDSYEQYF. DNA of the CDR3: TGTGCCAGCAGCTCGGACAGCTACGAGCAGTACTTC.